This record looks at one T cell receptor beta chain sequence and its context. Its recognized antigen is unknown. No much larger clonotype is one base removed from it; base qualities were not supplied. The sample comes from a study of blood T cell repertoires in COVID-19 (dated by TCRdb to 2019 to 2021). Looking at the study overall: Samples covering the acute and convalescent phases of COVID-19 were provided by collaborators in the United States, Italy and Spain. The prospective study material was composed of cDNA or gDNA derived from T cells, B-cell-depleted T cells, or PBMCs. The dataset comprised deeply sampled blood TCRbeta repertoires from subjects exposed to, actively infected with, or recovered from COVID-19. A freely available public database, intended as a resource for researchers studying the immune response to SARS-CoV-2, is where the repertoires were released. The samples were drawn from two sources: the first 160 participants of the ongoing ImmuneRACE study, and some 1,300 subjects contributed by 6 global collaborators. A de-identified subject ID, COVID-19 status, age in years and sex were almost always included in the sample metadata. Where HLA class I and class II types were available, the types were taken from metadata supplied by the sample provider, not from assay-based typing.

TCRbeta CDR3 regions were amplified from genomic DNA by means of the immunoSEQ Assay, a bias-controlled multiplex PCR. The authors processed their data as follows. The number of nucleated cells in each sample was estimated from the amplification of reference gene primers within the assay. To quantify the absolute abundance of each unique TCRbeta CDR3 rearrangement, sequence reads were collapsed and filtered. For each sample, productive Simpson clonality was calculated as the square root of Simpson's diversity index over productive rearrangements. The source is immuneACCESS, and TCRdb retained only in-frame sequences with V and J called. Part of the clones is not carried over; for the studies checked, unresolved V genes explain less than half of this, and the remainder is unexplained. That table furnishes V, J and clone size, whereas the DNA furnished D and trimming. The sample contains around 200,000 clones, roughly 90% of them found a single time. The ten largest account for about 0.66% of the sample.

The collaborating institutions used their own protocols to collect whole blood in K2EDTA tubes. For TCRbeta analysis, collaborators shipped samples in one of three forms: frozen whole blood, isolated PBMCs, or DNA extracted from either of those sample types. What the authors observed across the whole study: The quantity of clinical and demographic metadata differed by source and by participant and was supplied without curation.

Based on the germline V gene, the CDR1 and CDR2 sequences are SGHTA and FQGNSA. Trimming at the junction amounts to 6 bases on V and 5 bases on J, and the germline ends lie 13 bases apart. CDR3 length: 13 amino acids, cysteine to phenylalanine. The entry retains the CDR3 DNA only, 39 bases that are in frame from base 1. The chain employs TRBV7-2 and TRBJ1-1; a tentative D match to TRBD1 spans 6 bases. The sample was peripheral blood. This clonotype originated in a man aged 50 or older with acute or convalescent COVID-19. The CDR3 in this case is CASSNRVDTEAFF. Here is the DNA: TGTGCCAGCAGTAACAGGGTTGATACTGAAGCTTTCTTT.